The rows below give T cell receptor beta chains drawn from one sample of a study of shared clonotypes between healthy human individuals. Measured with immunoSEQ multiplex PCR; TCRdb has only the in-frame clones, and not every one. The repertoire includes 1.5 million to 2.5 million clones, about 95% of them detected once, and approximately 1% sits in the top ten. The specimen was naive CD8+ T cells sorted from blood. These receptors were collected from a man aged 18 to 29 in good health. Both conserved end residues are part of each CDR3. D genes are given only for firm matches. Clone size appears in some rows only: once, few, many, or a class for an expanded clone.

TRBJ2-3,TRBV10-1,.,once,CASSESTDNTDTQYF,TGCGCCAGCAGTGAGTCGACGGACAACACAGATACGCAGTATTTT
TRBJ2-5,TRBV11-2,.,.,CASSLGLSGNF,TGTGCCAGCAGCTTAGGCCTCTCCGGGAACTTC
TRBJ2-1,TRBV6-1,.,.,CALRASYNEQFF,TGTGCCCTACGGGCCTCCTACAATGAGCAGTTCTTC
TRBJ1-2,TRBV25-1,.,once,CASSEYTEGYGYTF,TGTGCCAGCAGTGAATACACCGAAGGGTATGGCTACACCTTC
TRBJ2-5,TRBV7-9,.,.,CASSSKALQETQYF,TGTGCCAGCAGCAGTAAGGCCCTGCAAGAGACCCAGTACTTC
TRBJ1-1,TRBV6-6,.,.,CASSSPGEGRAEAFF,TGTGCCAGCAGTTCCCCGGGTGAGGGGAGGGCTGAAGCTTTCTTT
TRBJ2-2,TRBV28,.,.,CASSSTGWAGELFF,TGTGCCAGCAGCTCCACAGGGTGGGCCGGGGAGCTGTTTTTT
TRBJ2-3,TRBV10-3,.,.,CAISGDTDTQYF,TGTGCCATCAGTGGAGACACAGATACGCAGTATTTT
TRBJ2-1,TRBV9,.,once,CASSVVSGNEQFF,TGTGCCAGCAGCGTAGTTAGCGGTAATGAGCAGTTCTTC
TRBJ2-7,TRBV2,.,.,CASSGWGLQNEQYF,TGTGCCAGCAGTGGCTGGGGTCTACAAAACGAGCAGTACTTC
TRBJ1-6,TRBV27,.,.,CASSLSDSYNSPLHF,TGTGCCAGCAGTTTAAGTGACTCCTATAATTCACCCCTCCACTTT
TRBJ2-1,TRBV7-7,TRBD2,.,CASSSGTSGNEQFF,TGTGCTAGCAGCTCCGGGACTAGCGGCAATGAGCAGTTCTTC
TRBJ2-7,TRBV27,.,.,CASSLLGSGSYEQYF,TGTGCCAGCAGTTTATTAGGGTCCGGGTCCTACGAGCAGTACTTC
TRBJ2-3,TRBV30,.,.,CAWSLTWADTQYF,TGTGCCTGGAGTTTGACGTGGGCAGATACGCAGTATTTT
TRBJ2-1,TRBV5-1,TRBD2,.,CASSLVRGGSYNEQFF,TGCGCCAGCAGCTTGGTTCGGGGGGGTTCCTACAATGAGCAGTTCTTC
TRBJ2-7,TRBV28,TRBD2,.,CASSHGLAGVLPGEQYF,TGTGCCAGCAGCCACGGACTAGCGGGGGTCCTACCTGGCGAGCAGTACTTC
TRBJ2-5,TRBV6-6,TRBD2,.,CATYWGEGETQYF,TGTGCCACCTACTGGGGGGAGGGGGAGACCCAGTACTTC
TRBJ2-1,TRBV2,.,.,CASSEKGGWSHEQFF,TGTGCCAGCAGTGAAAAGGGGGGTTGGTCCCATGAGCAGTTCTTC